Listed below are T cell receptor beta chains from one sample, sequenced in a study of blood T cell repertoires in COVID-19. TCRdb's table, derived via immunoSEQ multiplex PCR, lists solely in-frame clones and lacks some. Of roughly 240,000 clones in the sample, approximately 86% were seen once. Sequenced sample: PBMCs or T cells enriched from blood (not recorded which). The receptors were gathered from a woman aged 25 to 39 with acute COVID-19. Each CDR3 is given with its conserved first and last residue. D genes are given only for firm matches.

TRBD2 | TRBV7-8 | CASSPRLAGAPLADTQYF
NA | TRBV7-2 | CASSLDPGYEQYF
NA | TRBV14 | CASSQVHSSGNTIYF
NA | TRBV5-6 | CASSLEGGGYNSPLHF
NA | TRBV12-3/TRBV12-4 | CASSFAAYEQYF
NA | TRBV5-8 | CASSSQGLRGNQPQHF
TRBD1 | TRBV7-9 | CASSETGGEKLFF
NA | TRBV20-1 | CSVFDTEAFF
NA | TRBV3-1/TRBV3-2 | CASSQESTQNTEAFF
TRBD1 | TRBV10-3 | CAITPGQGEAFF
TRBD1 | TRBV7-9 | CASSLAGTGATIEQYF
NA | TRBV3-1/TRBV3-2 | CASSPTGNTEAFF
NA | TRBV5-1 | CASSQNTEAFF
NA | TRBV7-9 | CASSPAYGGGYTF
TRBD1 | TRBV9 | CASSVRDRADFYEQYF
TRBD2 | TRBV19 | CASSISAGNTDTQYF
TRBD2 | TRBV27 | CASSLSRTSGGGPYTDTQYF
NA | TRBV6-2/TRBV6-3 | CASSHRATDQPQHF
NA | TRBV29-1 | CSVEDPGNTEAFF
TRBD1 | TRBV6-5 | CATHRQGKLFF
NA | TRBV7-8 | CASSLYGGDQPQHF
TRBD2 | TRBV27 | CASSLSGGRGTSYNEQFF
NA | TRBV10-1 | CASSESSGKDTEAFF
TRBD1 | TRBV2 | CASSEALGTGEAGELFF
NA | TRBV19 | CASSIETQGVGYTF
TRBD1 | TRBV12-3/TRBV12-4 | CASRLGTAYGYTF
NA | TRBV7-9 | CASSPPMDQREKLFF